These 23 T cell receptor beta chains originate from one sample sequenced in a study of metastatic and nonmetastatic thyroid tumors. TCRdb re-called the PCR reads with MiXCR. Here the sample spans 15,000 to 20,000 clones, under 25% being singletons. Patients had received no treatment of any kind before thyroid surgery. Sequenced sample: adjacent normal tissue. The receptors were sampled from a female donor with papillary thyroid cancer or a benign thyroid nodule (not recorded which). Some clones in this sample may be carry-over from other donors' samples.

The J gene is TRBJ2-7, the V gene TRBV11-2, with 11 nucleotides matching TRBD1. V was pared by 1 base and J by 3 bases, with 5 bases of the junction left unmatched. The CDR3 runs 16 residues. Germline V gene lookup returns CDR1 SGHAT and CDR2 FQNNGV. The CDR3 bases are TGTGCCAGCAGCTTAGTAGCGGACAGGGGGCACTACGAGCAGTACTTC. It codes for CASSLVADRGHYEQYF. The complete variable domain, with remaining parts taken from reference TRBV11-2 and TRBJ2-7, reads EAGVAQSPRYKIIEKRQSVAFWCNPISGHATLYWYQQILGQGPKLLIQFQNNGVVDDSQLPKDRFSAERLKGVDSTLKIQPAKLEDSAVYLCASSLVADRGHYEQYFGPGTRLTVT.

The rearrangement links TRBV6-2 or TRBV6-3 to TRBJ2-3, with unresolved D. Germline V gene lookup returns CDR1 MNHEY and CDR2 SVGEGT. Trimming removed 2 bases at V and 6 bases at J, with 3 bases between. There are 11 residues in the CDR3. The chain's CDR3 is CASSYVDTQYF. The CDR3 DNA sequence: TGTGCCAGCAGTTACGTGGATACGCAGTATTTT.

This clone occurred a few times. The chain is built from TRBV9 and TRBJ1-1; no firm D call. The V gene lost 4 bases and the J gene lost 8 bases, with 12 bases spanning the gap. Germline V gene lookup returns CDR1 SGDLS and CDR2 YYNGEE. This CDR3 region has 12 residues. CDR3 sequence (DNA): TGTGCCAGCAGCCCAGGTGGGTTGGAAGCTTTCTTT. Translating it yields CASSPGGLEAFF.

This sequence joins TRBV15 and TRBJ2-1, with D uncertain. CDR3 length: 14 residues. V was trimmed by 0 bases and J by 5 bases, leaving 8 bases between them. Germline-derived CDR1 and CDR2 are LNHNV and YYDKDF (reference sequence). CDR3 bases: TGTGCCACCAGCAGAGATACTAAAGACAATGAGCAGTTCTTC. This sequence encodes CATSRDTKDNEQFF.

This clone was observed at least ten times. The chain couples TRBV6-4 to TRBJ2-2; the match to TRBD1 covers 7 bases. The germline V gene has CDR1 MRHNA and CDR2 SNTAGT. This CDR3 is 13 amino acids long. After removal of 5 bases from V and 4 bases from J, the junction contained 1 base not matched to a gene. The CDR3 region is CASSRQGTGELFF. The CDR3 nucleotides are TGTGCCAGCAGTCGACAGGGCACCGGGGAGCTGTTTTTT.

The chain links TRBV20-1 to TRBJ2-5; no definite D call. V was trimmed by 6 bases and J by 3 bases, leaving 14 bases between them. CDR1 and CDR2 (germline): DFQATT, SNEGSKA (reference sequence). The CDR3 has 13 residues. The CDR3 region has the DNA TGCAGTGCCTTCCAGTGGAGTGAAGAGACCCAGTACTTC. Amino acids: CSAFQWSEETQYF.

Points on this clone: The junction departs from the called germline gene at one end, perhaps through a read error. The chain uses TRBV2 and TRBJ1-5; 7 bases align to TRBD1. From germline, CDR1 is SNHLY and CDR2 FYNNEI. This CDR3 contains 19 residues. The CDR3 protein is CASSPRTGREVLSNQPQNF. The DNA of the CDR3 is TGTGCCAGCAGTCCCAGGACAGGTCGTGAAGTGTTGAGCAATCAGCCCCAGAATTTT.

This chain links TRBV9 with TRBJ1-2; 10 positions match TRBD1. This CDR3 region has 15 residues. In germline, CDR1 is SGDLS, CDR2 YYNGEE. The junction had 6 bases not matched to a gene; V was cut back by 0 bases and J by 7 bases. The CDR3 DNA sequence: TGTGCCAGCAGCGTAGATCCCGGGACAGGGGTTGGCTACACCTTC. Translated: CASSVDPGTGVGYTF.

This clone was picked up a small number of times. The chain joins TRBV6-5 to TRBJ2-5, with D perhaps assigned TRBD1 or TRBD2 (5 bases each). Trimming stripped 2 bases from V and 5 bases from J, with 9 bases between. The V gene's germline CDR1 is MNHEY and CDR2 SVGAGI. This CDR3 spans 13 amino acids. The CDR3 DNA reads as TGTGCCAGCAGTTACAGGGGAGAGGAGACCCAGTACTTC. Translated: CASSYRGEETQYF.

This clone was observed at least ten times. V is TRBV12-3 or TRBV12-4 and J is TRBJ1-1; D gene unclear. This CDR3 has 12 amino acids. Trimming removed 3 bases at V and 2 bases at J, with 4 bases between. CDR3 DNA sequence: TGTGCCAGCAGTTTTGGCAACACTGAAGCTTTCTTT. Translation gives CASSFGNTEAFF.

The chain joins TRBV20-1 to TRBJ2-1; D is perhaps TRBD2 (6 bases). The CDR3 consists of 15 residues. Trimming shortened V by 0 bases and J by 0 bases, and 9 bases separated the two germline ends. Germline lookup yields CDR1 DFQATT and CDR2 SNEGSKA (reference sequence). In DNA, the CDR3 is TGCAGTGCTAGAGATCTGGGGGGCTCCTACAATGAGCAGTTCTTC. Amino acid sequence: CSARDLGGSYNEQFF.

This clone was seen once. This chain joins TRBV20-1 and TRBJ1-4, with 7 bases lining up with TRBD1. The germline V gene encodes CDR1 DFQATT and CDR2 SNEGSKA (reference sequence). Trimming at V came to 3 bases and at J to 5 bases, leaving 3 bases not matched to a gene. The CDR3 consists of 13 residues. DNA for the CDR3: TGCAGTGCTAGGGGACAGAGAAATGAAAAACTGTTTTTT. This codes for CSARGQRNEKLFF.

V and J are TRBV27 and TRBJ2-7; D is uncertain. V lost 0 bases and J 6 bases, leaving 9 bases between the germline ends. The CDR3 contains 13 residues. Per germline, CDR1 MNHEY and CDR2 SMNVEV (reference sequence). The CDR3 sequence: CASSLSHRTEQYF. In nucleotides, the CDR3 is TGTGCCAGCAGTTTATCTCACCGGACCGAGCAGTACTTC.

This clone has only a few counts. This rearrangement joins TRBV5-1 to TRBJ1-6, with 7 bases lining up with TRBD1. The V segment lost 4 bases and the J segment 9 bases; nucleotides outside the gene matches: 10. Germline lookup yields CDR1 SGHRS and CDR2 YFSETQ. This CDR3 is built from 15 residues. This CDR3 reads CASSPGQVWGSPLHF. The CDR3 region has the DNA TGCGCCAGCAGCCCCGGACAGGTTTGGGGTTCACCCCTCCACTTT.

This clone was seen a handful of times. The chain has TRBV6-6 and TRBJ2-7; tentatively, D is TRBD1 (6 bases). The germline V gene has CDR1 MNHNY and CDR2 SVGAGI (reference sequence). This CDR3 comprises 14 residues. V dropped 2 bases and J dropped 3 bases, with 11 bases sitting between them. The CDR3 is CASSYQGTIYEQYF. The CDR3 DNA reads TGTGCCAGCAGTTACCAAGGGACAATCTACGAGCAGTACTTC.

J is TRBJ2-7 and V is TRBV7-9; weak D call: TRBD2 (5 bases). Germline V CDR1 and CDR2: SEHNR, FQNEAQ (reference sequence). The length of the CDR3 is 14 residues. Trimming shortened V by 5 bases and J by 6 bases, and 17 bases separated the two germline ends. CDR3 sequence reads: CASSTDLNRGEQYF. CDR3 nucleotides: TGTGCCAGCAGCACGGACCTCAATCGGGGCGAGCAGTACTTC.

This clone has just a few counts. The chain combines TRBV7-3 with TRBJ1-6, with a tentative D call TRBD1 (6 bases). CDR1 SGHTA and CDR2 FQGTGA come from the germline V gene. The CDR3 spans 15 residues. Trimming stripped 0 bases from V and 9 bases from J, with 12 bases between. Written as DNA, the CDR3 is TGTGCCAGCAGCTTAACCGGCAGGGGAAGTTCACCCCTCCACTTT. The encoded protein is CASSLTGRGSSPLHF. The full variable domain, with the rest looked up from reference TRBV7-3 and TRBJ1-6, is GAGVSQTPSNKVTEKGKYVELRCDPISGHTALYWYRQSLGQGPEFLIYFQGTGAADDSGLPNDRFFAVRPEGSVSTLKIQRTERGDSAVYLCASSLTGRGSSPLHFGNGTRLTVT.

The V and J genes are TRBV12-3 or TRBV12-4 and TRBJ2-5; D is perhaps TRBD1 or TRBD2 (5 bases each). The CDR3 is 13 residues long. Trimming shortened V by 5 bases and J by 5 bases, and 12 bases separated the two germline ends. CDR3 DNA: TGTGCCAGCAGTATGAGAGGGGTGGAGACCCAGTACTTC. It codes for CASSMRGVETQYF.

The chain combines TRBV25-1 with TRBJ2-2; unclear D gene. The CDR3 has 13 residues. The V gene's germline CDR1 is MGHDK and CDR2 SYGVNS. Trimming shortened V by 4 bases and J by 7 bases, and 10 bases separated the two germline ends. For the CDR3, the DNA is TGTGCCAGCAGTGGAAACAGATTCGGGGAGCTGTTTTTT. It is translated as CASSGNRFGELFF.

The rearrangement joins TRBV9 to TRBJ2-1; possible D gene TRBD2, 6 bases. V lost 1 base to trimming and J lost 0 bases, with 8 bases between them. CDR3 length equals 15 residues. Germline values: CDR1 SGDLS, CDR2 YYNGEE. The CDR3 DNA reads TGTGCCAGCAGCGTATCTAGCGACTCCTACAATGAGCAGTTCTTC. Its translation: CASSVSSDSYNEQFF.

This clone was detected only a few times. The chain uses TRBV19 and TRBJ1-5, with TRBD1 as a possible D gene (6 bases). CDR3 length: 14 amino acids. The germline CDR1 and CDR2 sequences are LNHDA and SQIVND (reference sequence). Between the trimmed V and J ends, which lost 5 bases and 2 bases, there was a span of 10 bases. The DNA for the CDR3 is TGTGCCAGTAGTCGCAGGGGAGGCAATCAGCCCCAGCATTTT. Residues: CASSRRGGNQPQHF. Based on the CDR3 plus reference TRBV19 and TRBJ1-5, the full variable domain is DGGITQSPKYLFRKEGQNVTLSCEQNLNHDAMYWYRQDPGQGLRLIYYSQIVNDFQKGDIAEGYSVSREKKESFPLTVTSAQKNPTAFYLCASSRRGGNQPQHFGDGTRLSIL.

Only a few counts were recorded for this clone. The chain joins TRBV7-3 to TRBJ1-1, with 7 positions matching TRBD1. Per germline, CDR1 SGHTA and CDR2 FQGTGA. The CDR3 runs to 17 residues. J lost 6 bases, V lost 2 bases, and 15 bases had no gene match. CDR3 in amino acids: CASSLLRMEQGTAEAFF. The CDR3 bases are TGTGCCAGCAGCTTACTTAGAATGGAGCAGGGGACAGCTGAAGCTTTCTTT. The full variable domain, in which reference TRBV7-3 and TRBJ1-1 provide the parts outside the CDR3, is GAGVSQTPSNKVTEKGKYVELRCDPISGHTALYWYRQSLGQGPEFLIYFQGTGAADDSGLPNDRFFAVRPEGSVSTLKIQRTERGDSAVYLCASSLLRMEQGTAEAFFGQGTRLTVV.

Notes on this clone: The sample has other DNA sequences that encode this CDR3 too. This chain joins TRBV6-2 or TRBV6-3 and TRBJ2-7; 7 bases align to TRBD1. The trim removed 0 bases at V and 1 base at J, leaving 18 bases unmatched. CDR3 length: 20 amino acids. The germline V gene has CDR1 MNHEY and CDR2 SVGEGT. CDR3 nucleotides: TGTGCCAGCAGTTACTCGCGGTCTACGCCTGGGACAGCCGCTTCCTACGAGCAGTACTTC. It yields the protein CASSYSRSTPGTAASYEQYF.